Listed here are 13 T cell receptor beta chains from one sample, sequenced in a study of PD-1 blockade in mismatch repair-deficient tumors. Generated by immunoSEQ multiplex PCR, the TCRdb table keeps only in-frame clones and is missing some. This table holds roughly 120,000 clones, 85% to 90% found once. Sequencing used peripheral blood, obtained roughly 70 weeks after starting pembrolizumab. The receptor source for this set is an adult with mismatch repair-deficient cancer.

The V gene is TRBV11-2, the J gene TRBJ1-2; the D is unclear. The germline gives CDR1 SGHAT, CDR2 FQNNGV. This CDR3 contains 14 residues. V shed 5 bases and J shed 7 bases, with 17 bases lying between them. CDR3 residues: CASSPGTSSGGYTF. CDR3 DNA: TGTGCCAGCAGCCCAGGCACCTCAAGCGGTGGCTACACCTTC.

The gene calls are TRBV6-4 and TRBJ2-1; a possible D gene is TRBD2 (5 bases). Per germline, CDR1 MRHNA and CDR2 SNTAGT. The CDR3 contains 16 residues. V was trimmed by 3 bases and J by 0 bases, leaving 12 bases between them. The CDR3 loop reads CASSESGDRSYNEQFF. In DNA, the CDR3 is TGTGCCAGCAGTGAGAGCGGAGACCGCTCCTACAATGAGCAGTTCTTC.

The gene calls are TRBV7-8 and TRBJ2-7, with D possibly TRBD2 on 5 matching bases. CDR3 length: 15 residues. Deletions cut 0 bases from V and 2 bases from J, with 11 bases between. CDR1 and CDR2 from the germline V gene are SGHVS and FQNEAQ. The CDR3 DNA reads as TGTGCCAGCAGCTTAGCCGGGAATCCGACCTACGAGCAGTACTTC. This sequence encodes CASSLAGNPTYEQYF.

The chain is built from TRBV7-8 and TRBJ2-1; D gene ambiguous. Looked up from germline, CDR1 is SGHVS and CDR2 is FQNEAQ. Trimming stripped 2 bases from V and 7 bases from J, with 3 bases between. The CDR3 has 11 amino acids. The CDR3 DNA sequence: TGTGCCAGCAGCTTAAAAAATGAGCAGTTCTTC. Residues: CASSLKNEQFF.

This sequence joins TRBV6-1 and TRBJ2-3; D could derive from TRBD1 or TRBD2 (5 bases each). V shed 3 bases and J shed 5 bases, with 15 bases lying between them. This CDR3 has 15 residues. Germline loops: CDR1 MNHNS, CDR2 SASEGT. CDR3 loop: CASSDLSLRGDTQYF. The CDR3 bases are TGTGCCAGCAGTGATTTGTCTTTGAGGGGAGATACGCAGTATTTT.

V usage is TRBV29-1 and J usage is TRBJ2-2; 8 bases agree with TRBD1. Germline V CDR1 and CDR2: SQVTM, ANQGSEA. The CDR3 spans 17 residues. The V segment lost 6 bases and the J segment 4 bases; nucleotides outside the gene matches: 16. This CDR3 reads CSVPFPLGQGGTGELFF. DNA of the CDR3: TGCAGCGTCCCCTTCCCCCTTGGACAGGGAGGCACCGGGGAGCTGTTTTTT.

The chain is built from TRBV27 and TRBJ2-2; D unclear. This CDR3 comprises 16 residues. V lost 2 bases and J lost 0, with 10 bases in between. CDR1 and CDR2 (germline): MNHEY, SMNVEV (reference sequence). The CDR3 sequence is CASSLTRLANTGELFF. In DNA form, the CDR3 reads TGTGCCAGCAGTTTAACGCGGTTAGCGAACACCGGGGAGCTGTTTTTT.

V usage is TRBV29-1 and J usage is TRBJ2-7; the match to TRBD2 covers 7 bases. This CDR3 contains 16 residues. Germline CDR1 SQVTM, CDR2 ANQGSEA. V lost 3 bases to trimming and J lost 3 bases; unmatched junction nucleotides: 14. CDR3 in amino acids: CSVEGPAGEVGYEQYF. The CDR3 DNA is TGCAGCGTTGAGGGTCCCGCGGGAGAGGTAGGCTACGAGCAGTACTTC.

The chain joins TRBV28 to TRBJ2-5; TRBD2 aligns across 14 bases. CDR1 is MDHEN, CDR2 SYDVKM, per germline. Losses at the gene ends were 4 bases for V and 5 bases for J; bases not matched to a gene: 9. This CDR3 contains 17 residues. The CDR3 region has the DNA TGTGCCAGCAGTTCGGGACTAGCGGGAGCGCTCCGTGAGACCCAGTACTTC. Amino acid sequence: CASSSGLAGALRETQYF.

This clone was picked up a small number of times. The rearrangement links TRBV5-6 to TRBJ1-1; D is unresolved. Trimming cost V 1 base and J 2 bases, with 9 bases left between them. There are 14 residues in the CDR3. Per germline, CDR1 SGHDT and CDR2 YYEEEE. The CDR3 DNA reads TGTGCCAGCAGCTTGTTCGAGTTAAACACTGAAGCTTTCTTT. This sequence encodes CASSLFELNTEAFF.

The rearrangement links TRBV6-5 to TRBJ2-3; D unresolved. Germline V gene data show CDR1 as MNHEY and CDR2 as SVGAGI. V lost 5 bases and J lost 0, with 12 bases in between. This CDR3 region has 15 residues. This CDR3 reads CASSVAYTSTDTQYF. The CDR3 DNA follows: TGTGCCAGCAGTGTCGCCTACACGAGCACAGATACGCAGTATTTT.

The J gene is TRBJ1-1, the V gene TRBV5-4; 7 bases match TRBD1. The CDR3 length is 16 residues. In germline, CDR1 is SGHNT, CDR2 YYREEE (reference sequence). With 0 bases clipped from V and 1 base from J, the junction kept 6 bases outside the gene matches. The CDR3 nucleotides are TGTGCCAGCAGCTTGGGGGGGACAGAACCGAACACTGAAGCTTTCTTT. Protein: CASSLGGTEPNTEAFF.

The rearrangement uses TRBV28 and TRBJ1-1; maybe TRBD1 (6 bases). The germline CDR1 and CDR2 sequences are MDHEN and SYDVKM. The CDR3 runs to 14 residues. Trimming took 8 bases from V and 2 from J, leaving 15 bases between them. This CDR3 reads CASREGGENTEAFF. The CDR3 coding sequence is TGTGCCAGCCGGGAAGGGGGAGAAAACACTGAAGCTTTCTTT. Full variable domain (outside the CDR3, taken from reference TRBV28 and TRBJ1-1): DVKVTQSSRYLVKRTGEKVFLECVQDMDHENMFWYRQDPGLGLRLIYFSYDVKMKEKGDIPEGYSVSREKKERFSLILESASTNQTSMYLCASREGGENTEAFFGQGTRLTVV.